These T cell receptor beta chains were read from a single sample in a study of blood T cell repertoires in COVID-19. The data were produced by immunoSEQ multiplex PCR, yet TCRdb's version contains in-frame clones alone and is incomplete. The sample contains 260,000 or so clones, about nine tenths of which appear only once. Sequencing was performed on PBMCs or T cells enriched from blood (not recorded which). The receptors derive from a woman between 40 and 50 years old with acute COVID-19. The CDR3 runs from the conserved cysteine through the conserved F or W. The D gene is left open where the match is weak. Rows may omit the clone size; those that give it use once, few, many or a size class.

size: once
D: TRBD1
J: TRBJ1-6
V: TRBV9
DNA: TGTGCCAGCAGTGTCACAGGGGCGGATTCACCCCTCCACTTT
CDR3: CASSVTGADSPLHF

size: -
D: -
J: TRBJ1-3
V: TRBV28
DNA: TGTGCCAGCAGTTTAAGGACAGTTACTGGAAACACCATATATTTT
CDR3: CASSLRTVTGNTIYF

size: -
D: -
J: TRBJ2-7
V: TRBV12-3/TRBV12-4
DNA: TGTGCCAGCAGTTTGAGGGATACCTACGAGCAGTACTTC
CDR3: CASSLRDTYEQYF

size: -
D: -
J: TRBJ2-5
V: TRBV11-2
DNA: TGTGCCAGCAGCTTAGAATACAGCCAAGAGACCCAGTACTTC
CDR3: CASSLEYSQETQYF

size: -
D: -
J: TRBJ1-2
V: TRBV10-3
DNA: TGTGCCATCAGTGAAAGTAGAAGTGTGGTGGATGGCTACACCTTC
CDR3: CAISESRSVVDGYTF

size: few
D: TRBD1
J: TRBJ1-4
V: TRBV5-4
DNA: TGTGCCAGCAGCGCGGGGGGACAGGGAGAAGGAAAACTGTTTTTT
CDR3: CASSAGGQGEGKLFF

size: -
D: TRBD1
J: TRBJ2-2
V: TRBV24-1
DNA: TGTGCCACCAGTGATTTGGCAGGGGGCCAATCCGGGGAGCTGTTTTTT
CDR3: CATSDLAGGQSGELFF

size: -
D: -
J: TRBJ2-1
V: TRBV7-8
DNA: TGTGCCAGCAGCTTAGCGAAGTCGCGGGAGCAGTTCTTC
CDR3: CASSLAKSREQFF

size: -
D: -
J: TRBJ1-2
V: TRBV15
DNA: TGTGCCACCAGCAGAGAAAGATGGTGGGGAGTCGGCTATGGCTACACCTTC
CDR3: CATSRERWWGVGYGYTF

size: -
D: TRBD2
J: TRBJ2-1
V: TRBV19
DNA: TGTGCCAGTAGTATCCTCGCGGGAGGGCCTGGTTACAATGAGCAGTTCTTC
CDR3: CASSILAGGPGYNEQFF

size: -
D: -
J: TRBJ1-3
V: TRBV25-1
DNA: TGTGCCAGCAGTGATCCGACGAGAGGGTCGAACACCATATATTTT
CDR3: CASSDPTRGSNTIYF

size: -
D: TRBD1
J: TRBJ2-2
V: TRBV25-1
DNA: TGTGCCAGCAGTGAGTCTCGGACAGGGGTCACCGGGGAGCTGTTTTTT
CDR3: CASSESRTGVTGELFF

size: -
D: TRBD2
J: TRBJ2-1
V: TRBV7-3
DNA: TGTGCCAGCAGCGTCGGCCCCCCAGCGGGAGTGCAAAATGAGCAGTTCTTC
CDR3: CASSVGPPAGVQNEQFF

size: few
D: TRBD1
J: TRBJ2-7
V: TRBV4-2
DNA: TGTGCCAGCAGCCAAGCCCGGGACAGTTCCTACGAGCAGTACTTC
CDR3: CASSQARDSSYEQYF

size: -
D: TRBD1
J: TRBJ2-1
V: TRBV7-2
DNA: TGTGCCAGCAGCACGGCCAATACAGGGGTTGAGCAGTTCTTC
CDR3: CASSTANTGVEQFF

size: -
D: -
J: TRBJ1-1
V: TRBV4-1
DNA: TGCGCCAGCAGCCAAGTTCCGGTGAACACTGAAGCTTTCTTT
CDR3: CASSQVPVNTEAFF

size: -
D: TRBD1
J: TRBJ1-5
V: TRBV28
DNA: TGTGCCAGCAGCGTAACCGACAGGGAGGATCAGCCCCAGCATTTT
CDR3: CASSVTDREDQPQHF

size: -
D: TRBD1
J: TRBJ1-1
V: TRBV7-2
DNA: TGTGCCAGCAGCTTAGTTGTGGGGGTTCAGGGGGACACTGAAGCTTTCTTT
CDR3: CASSLVVGVQGDTEAFF

size: -
D: TRBD1
J: TRBJ1-5
V: TRBV5-8
DNA: TGTGCCAGCAGTCAGGGGGGACATCGCAATCAGCCCCAGCATTTT
CDR3: CASSQGGHRNQPQHF

size: -
D: TRBD2
J: TRBJ2-1
V: TRBV5-4
DNA: TGTGCCAGCAGCTCCATACTAGCGCGCTCCTACAATGAGCAGTTCTTC
CDR3: CASSSILARSYNEQFF

size: -
D: -
J: TRBJ2-1
V: TRBV7-9
DNA: TGTGCCAGCAGCCCTGGGGGGGGCGTATTTGGGGAGCAGTTCTTC
CDR3: CASSPGGGVFGEQFF

size: -
D: TRBD2
J: TRBJ2-1
V: TRBV5-4
DNA: TGTGCCAGCAGCTTGCGTTTAGCGGGAGTTAATGAGCAGTTCTTC
CDR3: CASSLRLAGVNEQFF

size: once
D: -
J: TRBJ2-7
V: TRBV28
DNA: TGTGCCAGCAGTTCCGCGGGTACGGGAGAGTGGTACGAGCAGTACTTC
CDR3: CASSSAGTGEWYEQYF

size: -
D: TRBD1
J: TRBJ1-4
V: TRBV4-3
DNA: TGCGCCAGCAGCCGGTTGACAGGGGGAAATGAAAAACTGTTTTTT
CDR3: CASSRLTGGNEKLFF

size: -
D: -
J: TRBJ2-5
V: TRBV3-1/TRBV3-2
DNA: TGTGCCAGCAGCCAAGTGTCAGGGGCACTCGAGACCCAGTACTTC
CDR3: CASSQVSGALETQYF

size: few
D: TRBD2
J: TRBJ2-1
V: TRBV6-1
DNA: TGTGCCAGCAGTGAAGAACTAGCGGGAGGTATGTTGGGCGATGAGCAGTTCTTC
CDR3: CASSEELAGGMLGDEQFF

size: -
D: TRBD1
J: TRBJ1-2
V: TRBV5-4
DNA: TGTGCCAGCAGCACTTCCCCGGGACAGGGGGCCGGTGGCTACACCTTC
CDR3: CASSTSPGQGAGGYTF

size: -
D: TRBD2
J: TRBJ2-3
V: TRBV5-1
DNA: TGCGCCAGCAGCTTCTGGGGTGAAGCTTTAGCGGGAGGTCGCACAGATACGCAGTATTTT
CDR3: CASSFWGEALAGGRTDTQYF

size: -
D: -
J: TRBJ2-2
V: TRBV27
DNA: TGTGCCAGCAGTTTATTTATACAGGCCGGTGCCACCGGGGAGCTGTTTTTT
CDR3: CASSLFIQAGATGELFF

size: -
D: -
J: TRBJ1-2
V: TRBV20-1
DNA: TGCAGTGCTATTGTTGAGGGCTACACCTTC
CDR3: CSAIVEGYTF

size: -
D: -
J: TRBJ1-2
V: TRBV7-8
DNA: TGCATCGTAGGACAGATGAACTATGGCTACACCTTC
CDR3: CIVGQMNYGYTF

size: -
D: -
J: TRBJ1-6
V: TRBV27
DNA: TGTGCCAGCAGGCCGGTTGGTTCACCCCTCCACTTT
CDR3: CASRPVGSPLHF